In its sample, the clone carrying this TCR beta chain was seen many times. The antigen remains undetermined. The data are from a study of T cells in Graves' hyperthyroidism and ophthalmopathy. Study-level findings and limits: Most thyroid-expanded clonotypes above 0.001 were also found in blood. Onset of ophthalmopathy came a median approximately 6.5 months after the model predicted it.

TCR beta CDR3 region amplification was performed from RNA transcripts. HTBI primers were employed in a first-round RT-PCR of the TCR CDR3. TCRdb itself ran the multiplex PCR reads through MiXCR, one entry per CDR3 protein. The sample lists 150,000 or so distinct CDR3 sequences; less than 25% were seen once. The CDR3 is made up of 18 amino acids. V was pared by 3 bases and J by 6 bases, with 15 bases of the junction left unmatched. The patients, who ranged from 18 to 65 in age, presented with newly diagnosed hyperthyroidism lasting under 2 months. This clonotype was sampled from a woman in her forties or fifties with Graves' hyperthyroidism that later progressed to Graves' ophthalmopathy. The gene calls are TRBV12-3 or TRBV12-4 and TRBJ2-1; 9 bases are shared with TRBD2. Material: blood. The CDR3 protein is CASSFDRAWAGGSNEQFF. Here the CDR3 DNA reads TGTGCCAGCAGTTTCGATAGGGCTTGGGCGGGAGGGAGCAATGAGCAGTTCTTC.